This TCR beta chain was captured by sequencing in a study of T cell repertoires in cytomegalovirus infection. Overall study context: Indications came from public TCR beta signatures; they pointed to CMV infection and to a matching HLA type.

TCRdb called the reads again in MiXCR, with one record for every CDR3 protein. The table includes around 530,000 distinct CDR3 sequences, 16% detected once. Regarding the study as a whole: Dominating the ex vivo response were HLA-C-restricted CMV-specific TCR beta clonotypes. Cumulative public TCR beta family frequency identified CMV carriers with the relevant HLA.

Many counts were recorded for this clonotype. What it recognizes is unknown. Germline V gene data show CDR1 as SGHTA and CDR2 as FQGTGA. V dropped 4 bases and J dropped 6; count of bases not matched to a gene: 7. The CDR3 is made up of 16 amino acids. V is TRBV7-3 and J is TRBJ2-3; the match to TRBD2 covers 13 bases. Sequenced material: CD8+ T cells from PBMCs. The sequence was obtained from a human donor in good health (CMV status not recorded). Some clones in this sample may be carry-over from other donors' samples. In DNA, the CDR3 is TGTGCCAGCAGCTCCACTAGCGGGGGGGCCGTGGATACGCAGTATTTT. Protein sequence: CASSSTSGGAVDTQYF.